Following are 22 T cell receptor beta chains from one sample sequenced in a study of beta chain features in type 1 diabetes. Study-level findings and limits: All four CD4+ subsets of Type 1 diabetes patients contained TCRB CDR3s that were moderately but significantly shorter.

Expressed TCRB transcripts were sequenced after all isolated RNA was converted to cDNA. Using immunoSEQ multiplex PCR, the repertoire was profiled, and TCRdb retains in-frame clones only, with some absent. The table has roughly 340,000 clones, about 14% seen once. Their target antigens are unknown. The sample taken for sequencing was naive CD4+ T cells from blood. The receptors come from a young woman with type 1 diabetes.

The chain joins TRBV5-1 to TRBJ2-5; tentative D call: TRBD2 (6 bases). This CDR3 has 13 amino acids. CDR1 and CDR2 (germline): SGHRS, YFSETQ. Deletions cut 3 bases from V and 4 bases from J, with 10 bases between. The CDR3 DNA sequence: TGCGCCAGCAGCTCCGCGGGGTTAGAGACCCAGTACTTC. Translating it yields CASSSAGLETQYF.

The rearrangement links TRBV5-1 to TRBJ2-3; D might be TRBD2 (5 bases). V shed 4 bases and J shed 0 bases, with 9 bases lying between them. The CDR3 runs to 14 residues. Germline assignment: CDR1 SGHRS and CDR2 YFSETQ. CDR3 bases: TGCGCCAGCAGCGAGCGGAGAAGCACAGATACGCAGTATTTT. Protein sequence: CASSERRSTDTQYF.

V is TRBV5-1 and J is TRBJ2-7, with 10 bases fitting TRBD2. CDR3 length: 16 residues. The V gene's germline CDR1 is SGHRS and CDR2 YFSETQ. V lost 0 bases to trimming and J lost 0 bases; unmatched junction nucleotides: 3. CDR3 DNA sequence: TGCGCCAGCAGCTTGGAGCCTAGCGGGAGCTCCTACGAGCAGTACTTC. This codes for CASSLEPSGSSYEQYF.

The CDR3 DNA reads as TGTGCCAGCAGGATGGTCGAGGGGGGGAATGAGCAGTTCTTC. Translation gives CASRMVEGGNEQFF. The chain carries TRBV7-2 and TRBJ2-1; perhaps TRBD2 as D (7 bases). Trimming shortened V by 6 bases and J by 7 bases, and 16 bases separated the two germline ends. CDR3 length equals 14 residues. Germline V gene lookup returns CDR1 SGHTA and CDR2 FQGNSA.

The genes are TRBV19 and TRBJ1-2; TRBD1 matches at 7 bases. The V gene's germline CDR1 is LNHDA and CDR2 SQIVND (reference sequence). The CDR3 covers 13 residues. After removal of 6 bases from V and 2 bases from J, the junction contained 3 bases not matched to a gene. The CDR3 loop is CASSQTGNYGYTF. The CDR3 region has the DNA TGTGCCAGTAGCCAGACAGGGAACTATGGCTACACCTTC.

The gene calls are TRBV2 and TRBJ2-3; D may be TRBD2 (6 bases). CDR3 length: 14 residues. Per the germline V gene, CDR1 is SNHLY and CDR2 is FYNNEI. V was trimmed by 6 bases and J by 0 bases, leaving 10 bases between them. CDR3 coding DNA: TGTGCCAGCAGGTTGGGGGGAAGCACAGATACGCAGTATTTT. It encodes CASRLGGSTDTQYF. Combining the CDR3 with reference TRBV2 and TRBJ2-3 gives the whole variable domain EPEVTQTPSHQVTQMGQEVILRCVPISNHLYFYWYRQILGQKVEFLVSFYNNEISEKSEIFDDQFSVERPDGSNFTLKIRSTKLEDSAMYFCASRLGGSTDTQYFGPGTRLTVL.

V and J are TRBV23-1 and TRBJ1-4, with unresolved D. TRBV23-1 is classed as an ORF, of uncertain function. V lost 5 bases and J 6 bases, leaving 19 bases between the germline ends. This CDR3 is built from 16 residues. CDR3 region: CASSWAATEGYEKLFF. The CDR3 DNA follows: TGCGCCAGCAGTTGGGCAGCCACAGAGGGATATGAAAAACTGTTTTTT.

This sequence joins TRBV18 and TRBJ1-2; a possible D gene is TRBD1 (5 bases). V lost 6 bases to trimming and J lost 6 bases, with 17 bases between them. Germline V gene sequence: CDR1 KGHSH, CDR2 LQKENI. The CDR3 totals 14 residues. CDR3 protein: CASSPWGVDDGYTF. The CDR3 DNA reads TGTGCCAGCTCCCCCTGGGGGGTCGATGATGGCTACACCTTC.

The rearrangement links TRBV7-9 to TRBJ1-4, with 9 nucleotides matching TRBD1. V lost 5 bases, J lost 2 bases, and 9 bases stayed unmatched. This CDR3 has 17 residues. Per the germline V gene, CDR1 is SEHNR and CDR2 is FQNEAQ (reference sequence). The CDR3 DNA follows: TGTGCCAGCAGCGAGATACAGGGGGCTGGTACTAATGAAAAACTGTTTTTT. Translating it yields CASSEIQGAGTNEKLFF.

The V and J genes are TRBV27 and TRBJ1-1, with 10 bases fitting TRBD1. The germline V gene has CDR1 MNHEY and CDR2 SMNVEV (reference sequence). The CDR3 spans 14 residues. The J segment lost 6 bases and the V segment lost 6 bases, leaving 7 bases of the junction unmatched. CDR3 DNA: TGTGCCAGCAGCCTCCGGGACAGGGGCCCTGAAGCTTTCTTT. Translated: CASSLRDRGPEAFF.

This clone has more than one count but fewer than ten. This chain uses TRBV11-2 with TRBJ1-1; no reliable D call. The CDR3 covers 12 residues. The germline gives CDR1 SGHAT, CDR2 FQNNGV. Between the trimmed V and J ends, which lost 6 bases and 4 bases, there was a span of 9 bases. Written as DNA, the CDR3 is TGTGCCAGCAGACCGATCGGCACTGAAGCTTTCTTT. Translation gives CASRPIGTEAFF. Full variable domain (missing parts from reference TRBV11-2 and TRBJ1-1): EAGVAQSPRYKIIEKRQSVAFWCNPISGHATLYWYQQILGQGPKLLIQFQNNGVVDDSQLPKDRFSAERLKGVDSTLKIQPAKLEDSAVYLCASRPIGTEAFFGQGTRLTVV.

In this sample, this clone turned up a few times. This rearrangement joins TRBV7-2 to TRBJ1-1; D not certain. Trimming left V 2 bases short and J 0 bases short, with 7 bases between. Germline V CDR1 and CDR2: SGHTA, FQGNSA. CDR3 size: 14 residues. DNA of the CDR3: TGTGCCAGCAGCTTATCCCAGTTGAACACTGAAGCTTTCTTT. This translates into CASSLSQLNTEAFF.

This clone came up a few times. In nucleotides, the CDR3 is TGTGCCAGCAGCGTATTCCCGGACACAAACACTGAAGCTTTCTTT. The encoded protein is CASSVFPDTNTEAFF. The chain couples TRBV9 to TRBJ1-1; D may be TRBD1 (5 bases). V lost 1 base, J lost 2 bases, and 12 bases lay in between. The CDR3 has 15 amino acids. CDR1 SGDLS and CDR2 YYNGEE come from the germline V gene.

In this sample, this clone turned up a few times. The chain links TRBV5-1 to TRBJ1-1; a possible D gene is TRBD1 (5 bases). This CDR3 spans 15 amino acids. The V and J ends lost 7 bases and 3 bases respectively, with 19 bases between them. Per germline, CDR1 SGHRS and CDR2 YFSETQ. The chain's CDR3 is CASRPGGRSDTEAFF. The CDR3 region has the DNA TGCGCCAGCCGACCCGGGGGGAGGAGTGACACTGAAGCTTTCTTT.

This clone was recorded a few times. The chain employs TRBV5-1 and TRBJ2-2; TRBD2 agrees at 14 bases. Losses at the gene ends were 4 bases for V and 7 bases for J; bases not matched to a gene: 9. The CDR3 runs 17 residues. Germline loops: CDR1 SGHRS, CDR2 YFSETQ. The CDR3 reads CASSPGTSGSFIGELFF. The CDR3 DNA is TGCGCCAGCAGCCCCGGGACTAGCGGGAGTTTTATCGGGGAGCTGTTTTTT.

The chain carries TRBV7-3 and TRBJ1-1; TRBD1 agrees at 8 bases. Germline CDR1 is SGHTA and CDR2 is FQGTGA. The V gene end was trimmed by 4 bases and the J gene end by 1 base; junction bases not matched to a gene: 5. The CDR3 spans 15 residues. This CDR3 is CASSSDRAKNTEAFF. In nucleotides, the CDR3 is TGTGCCAGCAGCTCGGACAGGGCAAAGAACACTGAAGCTTTCTTT.

The DNA for the CDR3 is TGTGCCAGCAGCTTAGGGCTAGGCAAAGATACGCAGTATTTT. Amino acid sequence: CASSLGLGKDTQYF. The V and J genes are TRBV7-2 and TRBJ2-3; no reliable D call. Germline V gives CDR1 SGHTA, CDR2 FQGNSA. V gave up 1 base and J gave up 5 bases, with 10 bases separating them. The CDR3 has 14 amino acids.

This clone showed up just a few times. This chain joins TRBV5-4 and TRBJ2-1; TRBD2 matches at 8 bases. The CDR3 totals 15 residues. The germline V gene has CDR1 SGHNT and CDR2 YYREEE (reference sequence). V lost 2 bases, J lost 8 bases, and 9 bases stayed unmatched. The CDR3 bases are TGTGCCAGCAGCTTACCGGGAGGGAACCGACATGAGCAGTTCTTC. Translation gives CASSLPGGNRHEQFF.

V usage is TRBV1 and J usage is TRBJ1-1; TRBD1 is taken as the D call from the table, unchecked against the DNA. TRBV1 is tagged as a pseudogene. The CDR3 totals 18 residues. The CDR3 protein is CTSSHPLPLQGANTEAFF. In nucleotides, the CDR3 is TGCACCAGCAGCCATCCCTTACCCTTACAGGGGGCGAACACTGAAGCTTTCTTT.

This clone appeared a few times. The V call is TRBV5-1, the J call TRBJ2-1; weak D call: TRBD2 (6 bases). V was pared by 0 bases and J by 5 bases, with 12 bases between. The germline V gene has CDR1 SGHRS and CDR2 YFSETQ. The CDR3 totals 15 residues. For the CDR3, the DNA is TGCGCCAGCAGCTTGGACGGGAGTGCGGACAATGAGCAGTTCTTC. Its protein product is CASSLDGSADNEQFF.

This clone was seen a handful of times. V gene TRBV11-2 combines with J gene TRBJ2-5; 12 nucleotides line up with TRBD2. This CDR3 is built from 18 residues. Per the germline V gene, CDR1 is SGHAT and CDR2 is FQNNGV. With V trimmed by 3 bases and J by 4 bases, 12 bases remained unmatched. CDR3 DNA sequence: TGTGCCAGCAGCTTGCTAGCGGGAGGGCCAATATCGGGAGAGACCCAGTACTTC. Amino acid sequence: CASSLLAGGPISGETQYF.

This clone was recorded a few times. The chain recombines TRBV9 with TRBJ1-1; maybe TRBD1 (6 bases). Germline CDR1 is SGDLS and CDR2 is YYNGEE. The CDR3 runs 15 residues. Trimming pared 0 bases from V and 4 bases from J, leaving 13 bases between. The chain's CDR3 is CASSVAGRGGTEAFF. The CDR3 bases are TGTGCCAGCAGCGTAGCCGGCAGGGGTGGCACTGAAGCTTTCTTT.